The rows below give T cell receptor beta chains drawn from one sample of a study of shared clonotypes between healthy human individuals. TCRdb's table, derived via immunoSEQ multiplex PCR, lists solely in-frame clones and lacks some. The sample carries hundreds of thousands of clones, about 74% recorded once. Source material: memory CD4+ T cells sorted from blood. These receptors originate from a woman between 25 and 40 years old in good health. CDR3s include the opening cysteine and the closing phenylalanine or tryptophan. A D gene is named only where the DNA matches it firmly. Rows give clone size only sometimes, using once, few, many, or a class for an expanded clone.

j_gene	v_gene	abundance	d_gene	CDR3nt	CDR3aa
TRBJ2-7	TRBV5-1	NA	TRBD1	TGCGCCAGCAGCTCTGGACAGGACTCCTACGAGCAGTACTTC	CASSSGQDSYEQYF
TRBJ2-7	TRBV6-5	NA	NA	TGTGCCAGCAGTTACGGTGGCAGTCCCTACGAGCAGTACTTC	CASSYGGSPYEQYF
TRBJ2-1	TRBV13	NA	NA	TGTGCCAGCAGCCAAAGCAGGAAAAAAATTTACAATGAGCAGTTCTTC	CASSQSRKKIYNEQFF
TRBJ2-3	TRBV7-2	once	NA	TGTGCCAGCAGCTTAAACTCCCGGGGGGATACGCAGTATTTT	CASSLNSRGDTQYF
TRBJ2-1	TRBV9	NA	NA	TGTGCCAGCAGCGTAGCTCTCCTCAATGAGCAGTTCTTC	CASSVALLNEQFF
TRBJ2-7	TRBV11-2	NA	TRBD2	TGTGCCAGCAGCTTAGGCGGGGGCTCCTACGAGCAGTACTTC	CASSLGGGSYEQYF
TRBJ2-3	TRBV10-1	NA	NA	TGCGCCAGCAGTCTGAAAGGTGGATCCTCAGATACGCAGTATTTT	CASSLKGGSSDTQYF
TRBJ2-3	TRBV19	NA	TRBD2	TGTGCCAGTAGTATAGCCCATGAAGCGGGAGTGTCTACAGATACGCAGTATTTT	CASSIAHEAGVSTDTQYF
TRBJ2-7	TRBV6-1	once	NA	TGTGCCAGCAGTGGCGTCTACGAGCAGTACTTC	CASSGVYEQYF
TRBJ2-7	TRBV18	NA	NA	TGTGCCAGCTCACCGCGAAGCGGCGGACCGGACGAGCAGTACTTC	CASSPRSGGPDEQYF
TRBJ2-1	TRBV6-1	NA	NA	TGTGCCAGCAGTGAAGCCGCGTATAGCTCCTACAATGAGCAGTTCTTC	CASSEAAYSSYNEQFF
TRBJ1-3	TRBV21-1	medium-sized	NA	TGTGCCTTTGACAGGGTCGGAAACACCATATATTTT	CAFDRVGNTIYF
TRBJ1-3	TRBV29-1	NA	TRBD1	TGCAGCGCCTACAGGGGGCATGGAAACACCATATATTTT	CSAYRGHGNTIYF
TRBJ1-1	TRBV28	NA	NA	TGTGCCAGCAGTTTCGTTAACACTGAAGCTTTCTTT	CASSFVNTEAFF
TRBJ2-1	TRBV19	NA	TRBD1	TGTGCCAGTAGTATAGACACCGGGACAGGGGGATACAATGAGCAGTTCTTC	CASSIDTGTGGYNEQFF
TRBJ1-1	TRBV5-1	NA	NA	TGCGCCAGCAGCTTGGGTACCGGGACGTTAGCTGAAGCTTTCTTT	CASSLGTGTLAEAFF
TRBJ1-4	TRBV19	NA	NA	TGTGCCAGTAACCGACAGCTGAATGAAAAACTGTTTTTT	CASNRQLNEKLFF
TRBJ2-1	TRBV19	NA	TRBD2	TGTGCCAGTAGTACCTCGGGAGGGGGGGTTGAGCAGTTCTTC	CASSTSGGGVEQFF
TRBJ2-5	TRBV5-6	once	NA	TGTGCCAGCAGTTACCCCCGGGGGCGGGAGACCCAGTACTTC	CASSYPRGRETQYF
TRBJ1-1	TRBV11-3	few	NA	TGTGCCAGCAGTCTAGCCTGGAACACTGAAGCTTTCTTT	CASSLAWNTEAFF
TRBJ1-3	TRBV18	NA	NA	TGTGCCAGCTCACCAGTGATGACTGGAAACACCATATATTTT	CASSPVMTGNTIYF
TRBJ1-1	TRBV27	NA	NA	TGTGCCAGCAGTTTGGCCGGTGGGGGACGGGCAACAGCTGAAGCTTTCTTT	CASSLAGGGRATAEAFF
TRBJ2-2	TRBV18	NA	NA	TGTGCCAGCTCACCGGGCGGATGGGAGGCCGGGGAGCTGTTTTTT	CASSPGGWEAGELFF
TRBJ1-4	TRBV29-1	NA	NA	TGCAGCGCCGGGGGAGGCAGCGAAAAACTGTTTTTT	CSAGGGSEKLFF
TRBJ2-1	TRBV6-5	NA	NA	TGTGCCAGCAGTTACTATAGCGGAAGCCTTAATGAGCAGTTCTTC	CASSYYSGSLNEQFF
TRBJ1-5	TRBV21-1	NA	NA	TGTGCCAGCAGCAAAGCGCGTGGGGGTCCCGATCAGCCCCAGCATTTT	CASSKARGGPDQPQHF
TRBJ1-4	TRBV19	once	NA	TGTGCCAGTAGTATTAACGGCAGGGACTCGGAAAAACTGTTTTTT	CASSINGRDSEKLFF